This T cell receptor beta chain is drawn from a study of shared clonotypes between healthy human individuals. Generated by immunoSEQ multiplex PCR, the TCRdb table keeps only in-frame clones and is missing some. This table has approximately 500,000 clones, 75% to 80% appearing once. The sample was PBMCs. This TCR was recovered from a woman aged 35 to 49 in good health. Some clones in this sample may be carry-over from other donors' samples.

The CDR3 DNA reads as TGTGCCAGCAGTAAAGGCAGGACCTACGAGCAGTACTTC. Amino acid sequence: CASSKGRTYEQYF. The chain uses TRBV6-6 and TRBJ2-7; D is unresolved. The CDR3 is 13 amino acids. CDR1 is MNHNY, CDR2 SVGAGI, per germline (reference sequence). V was shortened by 5 bases and J by 2 bases, with 10 bases between the two germline ends.